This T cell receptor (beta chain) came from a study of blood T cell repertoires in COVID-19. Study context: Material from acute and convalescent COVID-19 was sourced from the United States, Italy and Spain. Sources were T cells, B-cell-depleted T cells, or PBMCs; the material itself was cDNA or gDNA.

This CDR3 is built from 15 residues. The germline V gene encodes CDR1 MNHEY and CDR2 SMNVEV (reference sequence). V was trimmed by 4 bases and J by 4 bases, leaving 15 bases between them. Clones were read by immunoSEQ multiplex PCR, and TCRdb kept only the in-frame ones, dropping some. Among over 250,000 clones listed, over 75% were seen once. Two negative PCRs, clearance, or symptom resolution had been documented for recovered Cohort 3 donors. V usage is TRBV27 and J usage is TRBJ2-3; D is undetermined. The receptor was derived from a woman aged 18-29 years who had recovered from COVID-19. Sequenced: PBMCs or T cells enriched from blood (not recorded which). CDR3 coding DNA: TGTGCCAGCAGTTGCGGCCTCCCCCCCCCAGATACGCAGTATTTT. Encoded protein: CASSCGLPPPDTQYF.